This T cell receptor (beta chain) was identified in a study of OX40 agonist ivuxolimab in advanced cancers. As for the study in general: Hepatocellular carcinoma, melanoma, renal cell or head and neck cancer was diagnosed in the dose-escalation patients. Participants could have had prior anti-PD-1, anti-PD-L1 or anti-CTLA-4 therapy, and more than 35% had some. Whole-study results and caveats: Certain nonresponding patients likewise had low normalized T-cell clonal expansion. Circulating CD4+ and CD8+ T cells showed clonal expansion by week 6 at 0.1 to 3.0 mg/kg.

Points on this clone: Its specificity is not known. The sample carries other DNA sequences with the same CDR3.

CDR1 is SGHTA, CDR2 FQGNSA, per germline. The CDR3 sequence is 15 residues long. Trimming took 5 bases from V and 6 from J, leaving 17 bases between them. The method was immunoSEQ multiplex PCR; TCRdb's version includes in-frame clones alone and lacks a portion of them. The table lists tens of thousands of clones, 83% of them singletons. The chain employs TRBV7-2 and TRBJ1-5; D ambiguous. Sequenced material: CD4+ or CD8+ T cells sorted from blood, taken in a trial of the OX40 agonist ivuxolimab. This receptor was obtained from an adult with an advanced solid tumor such as melanoma, head and neck, liver or kidney cancer. As DNA, the CDR3 is TGTGCCAGCAGCCTAGACCGTAGAGTTACTCAGCCCCAGCATTTT. It codes for CASSLDRRVTQPQHF.